The present T cell receptor beta chain was sequenced within a study of PD-L1 blockade in urothelial cancer (dated by TCRdb to the late 2010s). Describing the broader study: Therapy was started in the mid-2010s for all patients, and atezolizumab 1,200 mg was administered intravenously every 3 weeks. About 85% of the 29 patients were identified as males with urothelial cancer of bladder origin, and a prior smoking history was reported by 18 of 29 patients. Whole exome sequencing and RNA sequencing of pretreatment tumors were performed alongside TCR sequencing in the same patients. Progression-free survival longer than 6 months counted as durable clinical benefit, and TCR features were additionally tested against both progression-free and overall survival. Approximately 29 patients had pretreatment blood TCR-seq, around 24 had at least one posttreatment blood collection, and around 24 had tumor TCR-seq. Blood samples were analyzed at 3 weeks after treatment start (second dose) and at 6 weeks after treatment start. Pretreatment tumor samples and matched peripheral blood, collected serially before and after atezolizumab treatment, underwent TCR sequencing. Patients had an ECOG performance status of 0 or 1 and had received between 0 and 3 prior chemotherapy regimens. About 10 patients achieved durable clinical benefit and fewer than 25 did not. Blood samples gave a median of 141,255 T cells and roughly 83,000 unique TCRs, with a median clonality of around 0.074. An exploratory multi-omic analysis was conducted of the somatic, immune and clinical correlates of response to PD-L1 blockade with atezolizumab in urothelial cancer. Study-wide conclusions, independent of this receptor: At 3 weeks after the start of treatment, tumor-associated TCR clones in peripheral blood had expanded more in patients with durable benefit (n of about 22, p = 0.022). A pretreatment peripheral blood TCR clonality below the median was linked to improved progression-free and overall survival. Because of the small sample size (n of about 30) and the many exploratory analyses performed, the results are intended to be regarded as hypothesis-generating.

The sample's time point label is to be understood as: pretreatment peripheral blood. A total of 25 to 35 patients with locally advanced or metastatic urothelial carcinoma, treated at Memorial Sloan Kettering on a trial protocol, made up the cohort. Peripheral blood mononuclear cells were collected pretreatment and during treatment, at between 1 and 8 total time points per patient. The Qiagen DNeasy Blood extraction kit was used to purify genomic DNA from total PBMCs and tumor samples. PBMCs were collected pretreatment and during treatment and were isolated and stored as previously described. As concerns this clone: What antigen it recognizes has not been identified. Per-base quality was not reported, and no clone a single base away is much larger than it.

Synthetic TCR analog templates were spiked into each PCR so that absolute template abundance could be estimated from read counts. Using the immunoSEQ assay, TCRbeta CDR3 regions were amplified from genomic DNA with bias-controlled V and J gene primers. Rearranged TCRbeta segments were sequenced at approximately 20X coverage. Concerning the study's data processing: Clustering was used to correct sequencing errors, and CDR3s were annotated against IMGT so that V, D and J genes could be assigned. Only productive TCRbeta rearrangements were used in downstream analyses, excluding out-of-frame or stop-codon sequences. Clonality was computed as one minus Shannon entropy normalized by the log of the number of unique productive sequences. Fisher's exact test with Benjamini-Hochberg correction, using a cutoff of adjusted p below 0.01, was how clones that differed between time points or between blood and tumor were identified. TCRdb provides this immuneACCESS table in a form limited to in-frame rearrangements. Some clones are lacking; in checked studies, under half of them reflect an unresolved V gene, and why the rest are absent is not known. That table supplies the V and J calls and clone size; D and trimming were determined from the DNA. Recorded for this sample are 32,000 or so clones; 84% of them occurred a single time. Of the sample, around 14% falls within the top ten clones.

The receptor's source is a man between 60 and 75 years old with urothelial cancer. The sequencing used PBMCs, collected around atezolizumab (anti-PD-L1) treatment.

The DNA sequence follows: TGTGCCAGCAGCTTTGGGACAGGGGGTTTAGGAACTAATGAAAAACTGTTTTTT. Its product reads: CASSFGTGGLGTNEKLFF. The rearranged segments are TRBV7-9 and TRBJ1-4; 11 junctional bases match TRBD1. Based on the germline V gene (reference sequence), the CDR1 and CDR2 sequences are SEHNR and FQNEAQ. V trim: 3 bases; J trim: 1 base; unmatched bases: 7. The cysteine opens and the phenylalanine closes a CDR3 of 18 amino acids. Only CDR3 DNA remains: 54 bases, in frame from the first base.